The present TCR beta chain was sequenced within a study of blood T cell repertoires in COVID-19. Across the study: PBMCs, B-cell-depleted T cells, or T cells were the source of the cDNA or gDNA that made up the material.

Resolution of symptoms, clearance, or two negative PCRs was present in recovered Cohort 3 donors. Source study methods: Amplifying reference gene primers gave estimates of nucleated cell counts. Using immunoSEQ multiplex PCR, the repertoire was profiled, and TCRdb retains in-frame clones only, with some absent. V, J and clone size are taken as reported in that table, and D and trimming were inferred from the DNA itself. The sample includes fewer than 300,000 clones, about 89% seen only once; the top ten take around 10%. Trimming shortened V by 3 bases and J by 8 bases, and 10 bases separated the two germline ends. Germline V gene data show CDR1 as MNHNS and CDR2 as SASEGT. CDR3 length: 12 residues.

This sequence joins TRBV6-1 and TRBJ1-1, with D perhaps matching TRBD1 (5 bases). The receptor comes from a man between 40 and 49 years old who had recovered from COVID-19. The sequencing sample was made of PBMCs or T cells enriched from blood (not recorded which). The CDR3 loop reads CASSEAQGEAFF. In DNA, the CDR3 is TGTGCCAGCAGTGAGGCCCAGGGCGAAGCTTTCTTT.